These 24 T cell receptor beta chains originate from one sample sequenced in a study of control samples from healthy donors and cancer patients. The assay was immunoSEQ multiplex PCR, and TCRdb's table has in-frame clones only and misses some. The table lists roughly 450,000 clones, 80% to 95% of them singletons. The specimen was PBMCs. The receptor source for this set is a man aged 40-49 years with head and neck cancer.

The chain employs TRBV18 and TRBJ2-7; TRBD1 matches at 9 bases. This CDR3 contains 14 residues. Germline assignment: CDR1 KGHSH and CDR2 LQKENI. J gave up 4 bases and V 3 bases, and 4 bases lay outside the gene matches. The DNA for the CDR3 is TGTGCCAGCTCACCCACAGGGGGCGCGTACGAGCAGTACTTC. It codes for CASSPTGGAYEQYF.

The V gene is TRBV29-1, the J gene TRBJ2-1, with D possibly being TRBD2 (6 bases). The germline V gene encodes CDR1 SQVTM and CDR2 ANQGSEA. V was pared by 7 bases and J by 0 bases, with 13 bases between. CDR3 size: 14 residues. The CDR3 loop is CSGGPGLSYNEQFF. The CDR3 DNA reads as TGCAGCGGTGGACCGGGACTCTCCTACAATGAGCAGTTCTTC.

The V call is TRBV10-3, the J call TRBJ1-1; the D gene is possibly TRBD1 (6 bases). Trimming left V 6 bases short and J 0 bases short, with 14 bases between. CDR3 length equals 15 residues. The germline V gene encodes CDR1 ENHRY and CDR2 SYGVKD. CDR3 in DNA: TGTGCCATCAGATCTGAGACAGGCATGAACACTGAAGCTTTCTTT. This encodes CAIRSETGMNTEAFF.

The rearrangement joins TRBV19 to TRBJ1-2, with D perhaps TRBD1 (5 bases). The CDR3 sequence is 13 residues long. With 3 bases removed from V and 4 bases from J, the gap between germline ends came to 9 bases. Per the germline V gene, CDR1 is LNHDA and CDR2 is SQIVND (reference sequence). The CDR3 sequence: CASSIGQGYGYTF. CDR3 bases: TGTGCCAGTAGTATTGGGCAGGGCTATGGCTACACCTTC.

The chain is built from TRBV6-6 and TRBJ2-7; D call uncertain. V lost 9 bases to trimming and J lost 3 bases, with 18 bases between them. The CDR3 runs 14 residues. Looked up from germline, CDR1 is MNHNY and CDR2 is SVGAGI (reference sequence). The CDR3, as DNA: TGTGCCAGTTCACGAGATAGAAGCTACTACGAGCAGTACTTC. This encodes CASSRDRSYYEQYF.

CDR3 region: CASSLVWGYQETQYF. DNA of the CDR3: TGTGCCAGCAGCTTAGTCTGGGGGTACCAAGAGACCCAGTACTTC. The chain couples TRBV11-2 to TRBJ2-5, with D perhaps TRBD1 or TRBD2 (5 bases each). Germline V gene sequence: CDR1 SGHAT, CDR2 FQNNGV. Trimming took 1 base from V and 0 from J, leaving 9 bases between them. CDR3 length: 15 residues.

The CDR3 DNA sequence: TGTGCCAGCAGTTTAGGGGGCTGGGATGAAGCTTTCTTT. Amino acid sequence: CASSLGGWDEAFF. The J gene is TRBJ1-1, the V gene TRBV27, with D possibly matching TRBD1 (6 bases). Looked up from germline, CDR1 is MNHEY and CDR2 is SMNVEV (reference sequence). The CDR3 runs to 13 residues. The V end lost 2 bases, the J end lost 7 bases, and 11 bases lay between the germline ends.

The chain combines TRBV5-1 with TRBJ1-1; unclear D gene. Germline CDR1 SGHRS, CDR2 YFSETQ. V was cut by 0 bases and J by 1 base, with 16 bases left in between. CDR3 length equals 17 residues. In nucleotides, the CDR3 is TGCGCCAGCAGCTTGGGCGGAGTAATGGTAGGGAACACTGAAGCTTTCTTT. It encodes CASSLGGVMVGNTEAFF.

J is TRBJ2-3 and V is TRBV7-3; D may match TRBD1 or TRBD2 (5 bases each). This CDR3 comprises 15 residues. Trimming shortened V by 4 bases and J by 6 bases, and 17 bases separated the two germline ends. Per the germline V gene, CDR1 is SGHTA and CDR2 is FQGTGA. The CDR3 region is CASSSSLPEGDTQYF. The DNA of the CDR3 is TGTGCCAGCAGCTCGAGTCTGCCCGAGGGGGATACGCAGTATTTT. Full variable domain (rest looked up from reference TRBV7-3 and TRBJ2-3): GAGVSQTPSNKVTEKGKYVELRCDPISGHTALYWYRQSLGQGPEFLIYFQGTGAADDSGLPNDRFFAVRPEGSVSTLKIQRTERGDSAVYLCASSSSLPEGDTQYFGPGTRLTVL.

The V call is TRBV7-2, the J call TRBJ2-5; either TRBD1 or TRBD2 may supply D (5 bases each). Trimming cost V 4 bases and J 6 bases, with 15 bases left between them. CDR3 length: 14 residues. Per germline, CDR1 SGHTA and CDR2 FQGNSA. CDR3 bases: TGTGCCAGCAGCTCCCGGGACGTTTGGAAGACCCAGTACTTC. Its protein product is CASSSRDVWKTQYF.

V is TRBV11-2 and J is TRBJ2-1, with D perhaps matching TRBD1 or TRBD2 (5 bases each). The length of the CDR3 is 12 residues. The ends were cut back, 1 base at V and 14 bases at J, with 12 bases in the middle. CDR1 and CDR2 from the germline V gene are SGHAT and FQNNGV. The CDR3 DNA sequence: TGTGCCAGCAGCTTAGGAGGGGTCCTGGAGTTCTTC. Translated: CASSLGGVLEFF.

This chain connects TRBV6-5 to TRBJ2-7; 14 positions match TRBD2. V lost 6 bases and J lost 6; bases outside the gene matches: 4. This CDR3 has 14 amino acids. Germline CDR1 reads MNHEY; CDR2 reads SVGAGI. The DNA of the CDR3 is TGTGCCAGCAGCACGGGACTAGCGGGAGTCGAGCAGTACTTC. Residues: CASSTGLAGVEQYF.

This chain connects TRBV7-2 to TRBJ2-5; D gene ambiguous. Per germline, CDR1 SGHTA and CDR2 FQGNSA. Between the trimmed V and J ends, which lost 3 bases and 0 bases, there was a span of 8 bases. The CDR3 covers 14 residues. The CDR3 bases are TGTGCCAGCAGCTTTCGAGCGTACCAAGAGACCCAGTACTTC. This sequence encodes CASSFRAYQETQYF.

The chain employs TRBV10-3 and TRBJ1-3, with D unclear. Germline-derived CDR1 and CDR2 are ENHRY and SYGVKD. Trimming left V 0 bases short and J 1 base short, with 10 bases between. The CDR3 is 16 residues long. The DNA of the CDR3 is TGTGCCATCAGTGAGTCGCGACCTGGATCTGGAAACACCATATATTTT. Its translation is CAISESRPGSGNTIYF.

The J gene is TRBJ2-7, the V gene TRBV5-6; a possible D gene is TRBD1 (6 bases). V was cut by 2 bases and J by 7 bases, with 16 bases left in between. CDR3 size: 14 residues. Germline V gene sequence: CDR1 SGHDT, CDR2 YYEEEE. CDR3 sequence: CASSFGQSYMEQYF. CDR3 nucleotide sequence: TGTGCCAGCAGCTTTGGACAGTCGTACATGGAGCAGTACTTC.

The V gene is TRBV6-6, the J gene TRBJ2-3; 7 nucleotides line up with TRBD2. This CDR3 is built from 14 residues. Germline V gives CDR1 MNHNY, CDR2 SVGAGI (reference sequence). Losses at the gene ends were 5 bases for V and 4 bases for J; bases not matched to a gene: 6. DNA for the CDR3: TGTGCCAGCAGTGGAGCGGGGATGGCAGATACGCAGTATTTT. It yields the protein CASSGAGMADTQYF.

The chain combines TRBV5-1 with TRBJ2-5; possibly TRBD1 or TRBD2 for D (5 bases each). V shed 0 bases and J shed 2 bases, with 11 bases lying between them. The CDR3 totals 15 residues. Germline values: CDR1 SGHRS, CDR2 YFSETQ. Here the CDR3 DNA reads TGCGCCAGCAGCTTGGAGGGGAGAGGGCAAGAGACCCAGTACTTC. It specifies CASSLEGRGQETQYF.

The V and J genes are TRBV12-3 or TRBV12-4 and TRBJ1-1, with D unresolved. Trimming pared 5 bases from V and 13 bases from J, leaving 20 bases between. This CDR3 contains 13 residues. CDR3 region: CASSVDILGSGFF. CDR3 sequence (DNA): TGTGCCAGCAGTGTAGACATCCTCGGATCCGGTTTCTTT.

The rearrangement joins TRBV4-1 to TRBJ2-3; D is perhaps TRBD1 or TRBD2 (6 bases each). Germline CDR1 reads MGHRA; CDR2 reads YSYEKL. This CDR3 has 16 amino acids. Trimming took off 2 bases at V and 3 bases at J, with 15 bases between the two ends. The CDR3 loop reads CASSQKPTGRTDTQYF. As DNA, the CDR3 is TGCGCCAGCAGCCAAAAACCTACAGGGAGGACAGATACGCAGTATTTT.

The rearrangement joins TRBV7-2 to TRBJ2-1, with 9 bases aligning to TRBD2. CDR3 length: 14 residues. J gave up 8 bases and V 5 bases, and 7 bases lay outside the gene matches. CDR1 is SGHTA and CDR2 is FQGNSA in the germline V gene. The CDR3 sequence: CASSERTSADEQFF. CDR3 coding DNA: TGTGCCAGCAGCGAAAGGACTAGCGCTGATGAGCAGTTCTTC.

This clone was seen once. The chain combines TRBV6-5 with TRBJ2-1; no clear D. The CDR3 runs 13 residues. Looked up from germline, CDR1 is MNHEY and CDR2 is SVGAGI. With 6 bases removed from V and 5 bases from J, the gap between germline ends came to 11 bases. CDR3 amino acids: CASSSYPHNEQFF. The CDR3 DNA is TGTGCCAGCAGCAGTTACCCCCACAATGAGCAGTTCTTC.

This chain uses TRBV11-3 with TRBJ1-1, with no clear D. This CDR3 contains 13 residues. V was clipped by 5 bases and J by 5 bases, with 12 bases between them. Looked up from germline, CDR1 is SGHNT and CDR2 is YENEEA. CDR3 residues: CASSKGPSTEAFF. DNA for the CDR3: TGTGCCAGCAGCAAAGGACCTAGTACTGAAGCTTTCTTT.

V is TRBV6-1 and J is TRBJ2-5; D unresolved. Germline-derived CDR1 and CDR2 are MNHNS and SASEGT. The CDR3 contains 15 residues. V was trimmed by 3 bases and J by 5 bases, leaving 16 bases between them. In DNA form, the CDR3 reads TGTGCCAGCAGTGATAATTGGGGATCCAGGGAGACCCAGTACTTC. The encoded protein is CASSDNWGSRETQYF.

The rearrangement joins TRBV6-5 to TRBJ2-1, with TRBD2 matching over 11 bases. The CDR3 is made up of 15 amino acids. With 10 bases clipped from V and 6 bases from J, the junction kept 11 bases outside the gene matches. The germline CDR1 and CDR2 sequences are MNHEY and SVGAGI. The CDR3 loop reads CAISPGLAGGNEQFF. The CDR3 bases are TGTGCCATCTCTCCGGGGCTAGCGGGGGGCAATGAGCAGTTCTTC.